What follows are 20 T cell receptor beta chains derived from one specimen sequenced in a study of blood T cell repertoires in COVID-19. Using immunoSEQ multiplex PCR, the repertoire was profiled, and TCRdb retains in-frame clones only, with some absent. This table holds some 310,000 clones, roughly 87% found once. Material for sequencing was peripheral blood. The receptors were gathered from a man aged 50-59 years with active or convalescent COVID-19.

V usage is TRBV19 and J usage is TRBJ1-4, with a possible D match to TRBD1 (6 bases). The CDR3 spans 15 residues. Germline values: CDR1 LNHDA, CDR2 SQIVND (reference sequence). The V end lost 2 bases, the J end lost 4 bases, and 11 bases lay between the germline ends. The CDR3 bases are TGTGCCAGTAGTATATGGGGGCGGAATAATGAAAAACTGTTTTTT. Translated: CASSIWGRNNEKLFF.

This chain links TRBV30 with TRBJ1-1, with D unclear. V was pared by 1 base and J by 5 bases, with 11 bases between. This CDR3 comprises 13 residues. Germline values: CDR1 GTSNPN, CDR2 SVGIG (reference sequence). The CDR3 protein is CAWSEIRGTEAFF. The DNA of the CDR3 is TGTGCCTGGAGTGAAATACGCGGGACTGAAGCTTTCTTT.

The J gene is TRBJ1-1, the V gene TRBV12-5; TRBD1 agrees at 7 bases. V shed 4 bases and J 7 bases; nucleotides not matched to a gene: 9. The CDR3 runs to 14 residues. Germline values: CDR1 LGHNT, CDR2 FRNRAP. Here the CDR3 DNA reads TGTGCTAGTGGTTCCGAGGGGGCGCGGAGTGAAGCTTTCTTT. Translation: CASGSEGARSEAFF.

This rearrangement joins TRBV28 to TRBJ2-5; perhaps TRBD2 as D (6 bases). The CDR3 runs to 15 residues. The V gene lost 5 bases and the J gene lost 1 base, with 14 bases spanning the gap. The V gene's germline CDR1 is MDHEN and CDR2 SYDVKM. The chain's CDR3 is CASSEPGATQETQYF. In nucleotides, the CDR3 is TGTGCCAGCAGTGAACCGGGAGCTACCCAAGAGACCCAGTACTTC. Complete variable domain (other parts from reference TRBV28 and TRBJ2-5): DVKVTQSSRYLVKRTGEKVFLECVQDMDHENMFWYRQDPGLGLRLIYFSYDVKMKEKGDIPEGYSVSREKKERFSLILESASTNQTSMYLCASSEPGATQETQYFGPGTRLLVL.

V gene TRBV19 combines with J gene TRBJ2-7; possible D gene TRBD1, 6 bases. The CDR3 length is 13 residues. V was clipped by 8 bases and J by 0 bases, with 11 bases between them. Per germline, CDR1 LNHDA and CDR2 SQIVND (reference sequence). The CDR3 here is CASGQPSSYEQYF. The CDR3 bases are TGTGCCAGTGGACAGCCGAGCTCCTACGAGCAGTACTTC.

DNA of the CDR3: TGTGCCAGCAGTTTAGAGCGGGAGCAGTACTTC. It is translated as CASSLEREQYF. J is TRBJ2-7 and V is TRBV28, with D possibly TRBD2 on 5 matching bases. The V end lost 2 bases, the J end lost 7 bases, and 6 bases lay between the germline ends. Germline CDR1 and CDR2: MDHEN and SYDVKM. CDR3 length: 11 amino acids.

The chain uses TRBV6-6 and TRBJ1-5; TRBD1 might be the D (5 bases). This CDR3 has 14 amino acids. In germline, CDR1 is MNHNY, CDR2 SVGAGI (reference sequence). The V end was cut by 2 bases, the J end by 3 bases, with 8 bases between. In DNA form, the CDR3 reads TGTGCCAGCAGTTACGCGACAGTCAATCAGCCCCAGCATTTT. Translation: CASSYATVNQPQHF.

This chain links TRBV6-5 with TRBJ2-7; 12 bases match TRBD1. Losses at the gene ends were 6 bases for V and 5 bases for J; bases not matched to a gene: 8. The CDR3 sequence is 15 residues long. Per germline, CDR1 MNHEY and CDR2 SVGAGI. The chain's CDR3 is CASRGRDRGQHEQYF. In nucleotides, the CDR3 is TGTGCCAGCAGGGGCCGGGACAGGGGGCAGCACGAGCAGTACTTC.

This chain links TRBV7-7 with TRBJ2-3, with 14 positions matching TRBD2. The CDR3 length is 16 residues. Germline V gene data show CDR1 as SSHAT and CDR2 as FNYEAQ (reference sequence). The CDR3 protein is CASAATSGGAGDTQYF. The DNA of the CDR3 is TGTGCTAGCGCCGCGACTAGCGGGGGGGCTGGAGATACGCAGTATTTT.

This rearrangement joins TRBV19 to TRBJ1-1; the match to TRBD1 covers 7 bases. The germline gives CDR1 LNHDA, CDR2 SQIVND (reference sequence). After removal of 2 bases from V and 1 base from J, the junction contained 4 bases not matched to a gene. This CDR3 is built from 15 residues. CDR3 amino acids: CASSIRGTANTEAFF. CDR3 bases: TGTGCCAGTAGTATAAGGGGGACAGCGAACACTGAAGCTTTCTTT.

The genes are TRBV18 and TRBJ1-1; no clear D gene. The V end was cut by 1 base, the J end by 6 bases, with 12 bases between. Germline CDR1 KGHSH, CDR2 LQKENI. The CDR3 extends over 14 amino acids. The CDR3 here is CASSPLWVGAEAFF. In DNA, the CDR3 is TGTGCCAGCTCACCACTGTGGGTTGGAGCTGAAGCTTTCTTT.

The chain joins TRBV28 to TRBJ1-4; the D gene is possibly TRBD1 (6 bases). This CDR3 is 17 amino acids long. The V end lost 1 base, the J end lost 9 bases, and 21 bases lay between the germline ends. Germline CDR1 MDHEN, CDR2 SYDVKM. The CDR3 protein is CASSLSSSGGSSQKLFF. The CDR3 coding sequence is TGTGCCAGCAGTTTATCCTCCAGTGGGGGCTCTTCGCAAAAACTGTTTTTT. Looking up the rest from reference TRBV28 and TRBJ1-4 gives the full variable domain: DVKVTQSSRYLVKRTGEKVFLECVQDMDHENMFWYRQDPGLGLRLIYFSYDVKMKEKGDIPEGYSVSREKKERFSLILESASTNQTSMYLCASSLSSSGGSSQKLFFGSGTQLSVL.

In DNA, the CDR3 is TGTGCCAGCAGCTTTCAATTAGCCCAAGCTTTCTTT. Protein sequence: CASSFQLAQAFF. The V call is TRBV5-6, the J call TRBJ1-1; D is uncertain. Germline CDR1 and CDR2: SGHDT and YYEEEE. Trimming left V 2 bases short and J 9 bases short, with 11 bases between. The CDR3 runs to 12 residues.

The chain links TRBV5-1 to TRBJ2-3, with D possibly being TRBD1 (5 bases). The germline gives CDR1 SGHRS, CDR2 YFSETQ. This CDR3 has 15 residues. The V and J ends lost 0 bases and 4 bases respectively, with 12 bases between them. This CDR3 reads CASSLGGLRADTQYF. In nucleotides, the CDR3 is TGCGCCAGCAGCTTGGGGGGCCTAAGGGCAGATACGCAGTATTTT.

This clone has just one count. J is TRBJ1-1 and V is TRBV5-1, with D perhaps matching TRBD1 (6 bases). The germline V and J ends were trimmed by 1 base and 1 base, with 11 bases remaining between them. Germline values: CDR1 SGHRS, CDR2 YFSETQ. This CDR3 is built from 15 residues. CDR3 amino acids: CASSLLEGGNTEAFF. The CDR3 bases are TGCGCCAGCAGCTTGCTAGAAGGGGGGAACACTGAAGCTTTCTTT.

This chain connects TRBV10-3 to TRBJ1-2, with 7 bases fitting TRBD1. The CDR3 consists of 15 residues. Trimming at V came to 0 bases and at J to 3 bases, leaving 4 bases not matched to a gene. Germline values: CDR1 ENHRY, CDR2 SYGVKD. The CDR3 DNA reads TGTGCCATCAGTGAGTCAACAGGGGTCTACTATGGCTACACCTTC. This sequence encodes CAISESTGVYYGYTF.

The rearrangement uses TRBV7-9 and TRBJ2-7, with D tentatively TRBD2 (7 bases). V was pared by 5 bases and J by 0 bases, with 14 bases between. The germline CDR1 and CDR2 sequences are SEHNR and FQNEAQ (reference sequence). This CDR3 spans 15 amino acids. Here the CDR3 reads CASSVPGGPSYEQYF. The CDR3 bases are TGTGCCAGCAGCGTACCGGGGGGCCCCTCCTACGAGCAGTACTTC.

The chain has TRBV14 and TRBJ2-5, with TRBD2 matching 11 bases. Germline V gives CDR1 SGHDN, CDR2 FVKESK. V trimming: 2 bases; J trimming: 2 bases; junction bases outside the gene matches: 10. The CDR3 is 18 amino acids. The DNA for the CDR3 is TGTGCCAGCAGCCAATTACTACTAGCGGGGGACTCTCAAGAGACCCAGTACTTC. As protein: CASSQLLLAGDSQETQYF.

The chain combines TRBV28 with TRBJ1-1; D not resolved. Germline V gene sequence: CDR1 MDHEN, CDR2 SYDVKM. The CDR3 consists of 15 residues. The V and J ends lost 6 bases and 7 bases respectively, with 21 bases between them. CDR3 DNA sequence: TGTGCCAGCAGCCCCCCCGAGGGTAACACCTTTGAAGCTTTCTTT. Protein sequence: CASSPPEGNTFEAFF. Together with reference TRBV28 and TRBJ1-1, the CDR3 gives the full variable domain: DVKVTQSSRYLVKRTGEKVFLECVQDMDHENMFWYRQDPGLGLRLIYFSYDVKMKEKGDIPEGYSVSREKKERFSLILESASTNQTSMYLCASSPPEGNTFEAFFGQGTRLTVV.

The chain is built from TRBV19 and TRBJ2-3; D is uncertain. Per germline, CDR1 LNHDA and CDR2 SQIVND (reference sequence). V was cut by 4 bases and J by 0 bases, with 14 bases left in between. There are 16 residues in the CDR3. CDR3 in DNA: TGTGCCAGTAGTACTGATGTGGAGTGGAGCACAGATACGCAGTATTTT. It yields the protein CASSTDVEWSTDTQYF.